A single T cell receptor beta chain is shown here with its context. The source of the sample is a study of shared T cell receptors in the human thymus. CDR1 is SQVTM, CDR2 ANQGSEA, per germline. The CDR3 is 12 amino acids. With 7 bases clipped from V and 1 base from J, the junction kept 3 bases outside the gene matches. The method was immunoSEQ multiplex PCR; TCRdb's version includes in-frame clones alone and lacks a portion of them. The sample has 700,000 to 750,000 clones; 70% to 90% are singletons. This sample also appeared in a second study, on human thymus T cells.

V is TRBV29-1 and J is TRBJ1-1; 7 bases fit TRBD1. Sequencing was performed on thymocytes. The sequence came from a girl under three years old with a congenital heart defect. CDR3 bases: TGCAGCGCGGGACAGAAGAACACTGAAGCTTTCTTT. Its protein product is CSAGQKNTEAFF.